The 9 T cell receptor beta chains below all came from one sample that was sequenced in a study of blood T cell repertoires in COVID-19. This table comes from immunoSEQ multiplex PCR, and its TCRdb copy is limited to in-frame clones, with some not included. The sample holds under 350,000 clones, over 75% seen once. The specimen was peripheral blood. All receptors come from an older woman with acute or convalescent COVID-19.

V usage is TRBV18 and J usage is TRBJ2-7, with 7 bases aligning to TRBD1. V lost 6 bases to trimming and J lost 6 bases; unmatched junction nucleotides: 14. This CDR3 spans 15 amino acids. Germline CDR1 and CDR2: KGHSH and LQKENI. CDR3 protein: CASSHTDRAGPEQYF. The CDR3 DNA reads TGTGCCAGCTCGCATACCGACAGGGCAGGTCCCGAGCAGTACTTC.

The V gene is TRBV7-8, the J gene TRBJ1-2; D is uncertain. CDR3 length: 13 amino acids. Germline V gene lookup returns CDR1 SGHVS and CDR2 FQNEAQ. Trimming took 1 base from V and 8 from J, leaving 11 bases between them. CDR3 DNA: TGTGCCAGCAGCTTAGAGCCCCGGAGGGGCTACACCTTC. Residues: CASSLEPRRGYTF.

This sequence joins TRBV4-1 and TRBJ2-1; tentatively, D is TRBD2 (6 bases). V was shortened by 5 bases and J by 3 bases, with 11 bases between the two germline ends. This CDR3 comprises 14 residues. Germline V CDR1 and CDR2: MGHRA, YSYEKL. Here the CDR3 DNA reads TGCGCCAGCAGCGCCCGGGACTTCTACAATGAGCAGTTCTTC. Its translation is CASSARDFYNEQFF.

The chain combines TRBV7-6 with TRBJ2-3; D is possibly TRBD1 (5 bases). From germline, CDR1 is SGHVS and CDR2 FNYEAQ. Deletions cut 5 bases from V and 2 bases from J, with 14 bases between. The CDR3 runs to 15 residues. CDR3 DNA sequence: TGTGCCAGCAGCCCTCGAGGACACGACACAGATACGCAGTATTTT. Translating it yields CASSPRGHDTDTQYF.

CDR3 residues: CASGLPGVTEAFF. In nucleotides, the CDR3 is TGTGCTAGTGGTTTGCCAGGGGTGACTGAAGCTTTCTTT. The V gene is TRBV12-5, the J gene TRBJ1-1; maybe TRBD1 (6 bases). V was shortened by 2 bases and J by 5 bases, with 9 bases between the two germline ends. This CDR3 has 13 amino acids. The germline V gene has CDR1 LGHNT and CDR2 FRNRAP.

The CDR3 DNA follows: TGCGCCAGCAGCGCGGGGGTCTACAATGAGCAGTTCTTC. Its translation is CASSAGVYNEQFF. The J gene is TRBJ2-1, the V gene TRBV5-1, with 7 bases identical to TRBD2. The germline V gene has CDR1 SGHRS and CDR2 YFSETQ. V shed 4 bases, J shed 3 bases, and the junction held 1 base outside the gene matches. The CDR3 totals 13 residues. The full variable domain, rest sourced from reference TRBV5-1 and TRBJ2-1, is KAGVTQTPRYLIKTRGQQVTLSCSPISGHRSVSWYQQTPGQGLQFLFEYFSETQRNKGNFPGRFSGRQFSNSRSEMNVSTLELGDSALYLCASSAGVYNEQFFGPGTRLTVL.

The chain uses TRBV2 and TRBJ2-5; D is unresolved. The CDR3 loop spans 11 amino acids. The V end lost 6 bases, the J end lost 7 bases, and 9 bases lay between the germline ends. Per the germline V gene, CDR1 is SNHLY and CDR2 is FYNNEI. The CDR3 sequence is CASRASGTQYF. The CDR3 nucleotides read TGTGCCAGCAGGGCAAGTGGGACCCAGTACTTC.

The rearrangement links TRBV2 to TRBJ2-1, with 10 bases fitting TRBD1. The length of the CDR3 is 16 residues. CDR1 is SNHLY, CDR2 FYNNEI, per germline. Unmatched junction bases numbered 7, after V lost 6 bases and J lost 2 bases. CDR3 DNA: TGTGCCAGCAGGGCTTCCGGGACAGGGGCCTACAATGAGCAGTTCTTC. This sequence encodes CASRASGTGAYNEQFF. The whole variable domain, filled in from reference TRBV2 and TRBJ2-1, reads EPEVTQTPSHQVTQMGQEVILRCVPISNHLYFYWYRQILGQKVEFLVSFYNNEISEKSEIFDDQFSVERPDGSNFTLKIRSTKLEDSAMYFCASRASGTGAYNEQFFGPGTRLTVL.

This clone was counted once. Other DNA sequences in the sample encode the same CDR3. J is TRBJ1-1 and V is TRBV12-3 or TRBV12-4, with D unclear. V lost 2 bases, J lost 1 base, and 5 bases lay in between. The CDR3 runs to 13 residues. CDR3 nucleotide sequence: TGTGCCAGCAGTTTAACCAGGAACACTGAAGCTTTCTTT. Encoded protein: CASSLTRNTEAFF.